The source of this TCR beta chain is a study of shared clonotypes between healthy human individuals. Study-wide results and caveats: Some clonotypes were shared by all four sorted-subset donors, while others were not shared. The non-shared ones had lower generation probabilities than the shared ones.

Sequencing was performed with immunoSEQ multiplex PCR; in TCRdb, only in-frame clones are kept and a portion is missing. The table lists about 990,000 clones, 78% of them singletons. The CDR3 length is 13 residues. Trimming removed 2 bases from V and 3 bases from J, with 7 bases in between. Germline loops: CDR1 MNHEY, CDR2 SVGAGI. As for this clone: The antigen is not known. Different DNA sequences within this sample yield the same CDR3.

The rearrangement joins TRBV6-5 to TRBJ1-2; D call uncertain. The sequencing input was memory CD4+ T cells from PBMCs. Subset: CD45RA-negative fraction. This sequence originates from a young man in good health. Some clones in this sample may be carry-over from other donors' samples. The DNA for the CDR3 is TGTGCCAGCAGTTACGTGGGGTACTATGGCTACACCTTC. This sequence encodes CASSYVGYYGYTF.